These 27 T cell receptor beta chains originate from one sample sequenced in a study of blood T cell repertoires in COVID-19. The assay was immunoSEQ multiplex PCR, and TCRdb's table has in-frame clones only and misses some. The sample shows about 88,000 clones, about nine tenths of them seen only once. Sequenced sample: peripheral blood. The receptors were sampled from a male donor with acute or convalescent COVID-19.

CDR3 DNA: TGTGCCAGCAGAGATTCGGGACAGGGGGAAAAACTGTTTTTT. Its protein is CASRDSGQGEKLFF. This chain joins TRBV6-6 and TRBJ1-4; 10 bases align to TRBD1. Germline V CDR1 and CDR2: MNHNY, SVGAGI (reference sequence). CDR3 length: 14 residues. V gave up 6 bases and J gave up 8 bases; unmatched junction bases: 6.

The rearrangement links TRBV6-5 to TRBJ1-2; D might be TRBD1 (5 bases). The V end was cut by 8 bases, the J end by 8 bases, with 21 bases between. This CDR3 spans 14 amino acids. The germline V gene encodes CDR1 MNHEY and CDR2 SVGAGI. The chain's CDR3 is CASRPRTLNGGYTF. Here the CDR3 DNA reads TGTGCCAGCCGCCCCCGGACACTTAACGGGGGCTACACCTTC.

The chain uses TRBV18 and TRBJ1-1; D not certain. The CDR3 is 13 amino acids. Trimming removed 5 bases from V and 1 base from J, with 8 bases in between. CDR1 KGHSH and CDR2 LQKENI come from the germline V gene. CDR3 DNA sequence: TGTGCCAGCTCATCCAATTCGAACACTGAAGCTTTCTTT. It encodes CASSSNSNTEAFF. The entire variable domain, with the rest obtained from reference TRBV18 and TRBJ1-1, is as follows: NAGVMQNPRHLVRRRGQEARLRCSPMKGHSHVYWYRQLPEEGLKFMVYLQKENIIDESGMPKERFSAEFPKEGPSILRIQQVVRGDSAAYFCASSSNSNTEAFFGQGTRLTVV.

The rearrangement links TRBV6-4 to TRBJ2-1; D not certain. V was pared by 2 bases and J by 2 bases, with 4 bases between. Germline V lookup: CDR1 MRHNA, CDR2 SNTAGT. The CDR3 contains 13 residues. CDR3 DNA: TGTGCCAGCAGTGACGGAGCCTACAATGAGCAGTTCTTC. Translated: CASSDGAYNEQFF.

The chain combines TRBV29-1 with TRBJ2-3; 7 bases are a match to TRBD1. There are 13 residues in the CDR3. CDR1 SQVTM and CDR2 ANQGSEA come from the germline V gene. The trim removed 3 bases at V and 1 base at J, leaving 1 base unmatched. The CDR3 region is CSVDQGGTDTQYF. In DNA form, the CDR3 reads TGCAGCGTTGATCAGGGGGGCACAGATACGCAGTATTTT.

The chain carries TRBV6-1 and TRBJ1-6; perhaps TRBD1 as D (5 bases). This CDR3 is built from 15 residues. Germline CDR1 MNHNS, CDR2 SASEGT. Trimming pared 1 base from V and 6 bases from J, leaving 10 bases between. The CDR3 sequence: CASSEVFDSNSPLHF. As DNA, the CDR3 is TGTGCCAGCAGTGAAGTATTCGACAGTAATTCACCCCTCCACTTT.

This chain connects TRBV5-1 to TRBJ2-3; TRBD2 aligns across 8 bases. The CDR3 contains 13 residues. V lost 5 bases, J lost 2 bases, and 1 base stayed unmatched. Germline-derived CDR1 and CDR2 are SGHRS and YFSETQ. CDR3 sequence reads: CASSSGATDTQYF. The CDR3 DNA is TGCGCCAGCAGTAGCGGGGCCACAGATACGCAGTATTTT.

The chain employs TRBV11-3 and TRBJ2-7, with TRBD1 identical over 9 bases. The CDR3 is made up of 14 amino acids. Germline CDR1 and CDR2: SGHNT and YENEEA. V was clipped by 6 bases and J by 1 base; unmatched bases: 4. CDR3 nucleotides: TGTGCCAGCAGTCAGGGACAGGGATCCTACGAGCAGTACTTC. Its translation: CASSQGQGSYEQYF.

This chain links TRBV3-1 (or the pseudogene TRBV3-2) with TRBJ2-1, with D perhaps TRBD1 (6 bases). The CDR3 is 14 amino acids. CDR1 is LGHDT and CDR2 is YNNKEL in the germline V gene (reference sequence). V lost 6 bases and J lost 0, with 9 bases in between. The CDR3: CASRRGSSYNEQFF. The CDR3 DNA follows: TGTGCCAGCAGAAGGGGGAGCTCCTACAATGAGCAGTTCTTC.

The chain has TRBV19 and TRBJ1-2; D gene unclear. Looked up from germline, CDR1 is LNHDA and CDR2 is SQIVND (reference sequence). CDR3 size: 13 residues. Trimming pared 1 base from V and 3 bases from J, leaving 6 bases between. The CDR3 is CASSIGRDYGYTF. In DNA form, the CDR3 reads TGTGCCAGTAGTATAGGAAGAGACTATGGCTACACCTTC.

V usage is TRBV12-5 and J usage is TRBJ1-1; tentative D call: TRBD1 (6 bases). Germline V gene data show CDR1 as LGHNT and CDR2 as FRNRAP. The CDR3 is 13 amino acids. The V end was cut by 6 bases, the J end by 11 bases, with 19 bases between. The CDR3 region is CASGLQTGRGAFF. The CDR3 DNA reads as TGTGCTAGTGGACTCCAAACAGGGAGGGGGGCTTTCTTT. The full variable domain, in which reference TRBV12-5 and TRBJ1-1 provide the parts outside the CDR3, is DARVTQTPRHKVTEMGQEVTMRCQPILGHNTVFWYRQTMMQGLELLAYFRNRAPLDDSGMPKDRFSAEMPDATLATLKIQPSEPRDSAVYFCASGLQTGRGAFFGQGTRLTVV.

The chain links TRBV11-1 to TRBJ2-7; perhaps TRBD1 as D (6 bases). Trimming left V 3 bases short and J 6 bases short, with 12 bases between. Germline values: CDR1 SGHAT, CDR2 FQDESV (reference sequence). The CDR3 runs 13 residues. The CDR3 coding sequence is TGTGCCAGCAGCTTCATCAGGGGTGGCGAGCAGTACTTC. It yields the protein CASSFIRGGEQYF.

The rearrangement joins TRBV5-1 to TRBJ2-2; 7 bases line up with TRBD1. V gave up 4 bases and J gave up 6 bases; unmatched junction bases: 12. The CDR3 is 16 residues long. Germline assignment: CDR1 SGHRS and CDR2 YFSETQ. The CDR3 DNA reads as TGCGCCAGCAGCCTAAACCTACAGGGGTTCCCCGGGGAGCTGTTTTTT. As protein: CASSLNLQGFPGELFF.

The chain recombines TRBV12-3 or TRBV12-4 with TRBJ2-7; D not certain. Between the trimmed V and J ends, which lost 6 bases and 0 bases, there was a span of 9 bases. The CDR3 runs to 13 residues. DNA of the CDR3: TGTGCCAGCAGACTACACAACTCCTACGAGCAGTACTTC. Amino acids: CASRLHNSYEQYF.

Written as DNA, the CDR3 is TGTGCCAGCAGCTTGTCCGCGGGGGCGATCGCAGATACGCAGTATTTT. It specifies CASSLSAGAIADTQYF. The chain is built from TRBV5-4 and TRBJ2-3, with a weak D call TRBD2 (7 bases). The CDR3 spans 16 residues. Trimming took off 1 base at V and 4 bases at J, with 16 bases between the two ends. Germline values: CDR1 SGHNT, CDR2 YYREEE (reference sequence).

This clone was counted only a few times. The gene calls are TRBV4-1 and TRBJ2-5; 8 positions agree with TRBD2. The CDR3 covers 15 residues. Per the germline V gene, CDR1 is MGHRA and CDR2 is YSYEKL. After removal of 3 bases from V and 5 bases from J, the junction contained 8 bases not matched to a gene. The DNA of the CDR3 is TGCGCCAGCAGCCAGGAGCTAGCGGGTCGTGAGACCCAGTACTTC. Residues: CASSQELAGRETQYF.

This chain links TRBV3-1 (or the pseudogene TRBV3-2) with TRBJ1-1, with D maybe TRBD1 (5 bases). Trimming pared 3 bases from V and 3 bases from J, leaving 11 bases between. Germline-derived CDR1 and CDR2 are LGHDT and YNNKEL (reference sequence). This CDR3 comprises 14 residues. The CDR3 coding sequence is TGTGCCAGCAGCCACGGGGGATTGGACACTGAAGCTTTCTTT. Its translation is CASSHGGLDTEAFF.

The sample holds one count of this clone. The V call is TRBV4-1, the J call TRBJ2-5; D is perhaps TRBD2 (7 bases). The CDR3 is 14 amino acids. Per the germline V gene, CDR1 is MGHRA and CDR2 is YSYEKL. V was trimmed by 1 base and J by 4 bases, leaving 10 bases between them. The CDR3 coding sequence is TGCGCCAGCAGCCAAGCGGGGGGCGGAGAGACCCAGTACTTC. Protein: CASSQAGGGETQYF.

V gene TRBV29-1 combines with J gene TRBJ1-5; D perhaps matches TRBD1 (5 bases). The CDR3 length is 12 residues. CDR1 and CDR2 from the germline V gene are SQVTM and ANQGSEA. Trimming cost V 4 bases and J 6 bases, with 10 bases left between them. CDR3 protein: CSVGGGGQPQHF. Written as DNA, the CDR3 is TGCAGCGTTGGCGGGGGGGGTCAGCCCCAGCATTTT. The whole variable domain, filled in from reference TRBV29-1 and TRBJ1-5, reads SAVISQKPSRDICQRGTSLTIQCQVDSQVTMMFWYRQQPGQSLTLIATANQGSEATYESGFVIDKFPISRPNLTFSTLTVSNMSPEDSSIYLCSVGGGGQPQHFGDGTRLSIL.

The rearrangement links TRBV13 to TRBJ1-2; D gene ambiguous. Germline V gene lookup returns CDR1 PRHDT and CDR2 FYEKMQ (reference sequence). Trimming removed 0 bases from V and 4 bases from J, with 12 bases in between. There are 15 residues in the CDR3. Written as DNA, the CDR3 is TGTGCCAGCAGCTTAGGAGGCAGGCTGGGCTATGGCTACACCTTC. As protein: CASSLGGRLGYGYTF.

The J gene is TRBJ1-2, the V gene TRBV6-6, with D unresolved. Germline V lookup: CDR1 MNHNY, CDR2 SVGAGI (reference sequence). CDR3 length: 13 amino acids. V gave up 2 bases and J gave up 5 bases, with 9 bases separating them. The CDR3 region is CASSYPESYGYTF. As DNA, the CDR3 is TGTGCCAGCAGTTACCCGGAGTCGTATGGCTACACCTTC.

This clone was recorded once. The chain links TRBV11-2 to TRBJ1-1; D possibly corresponds to TRBD1 (6 bases). CDR3 length: 13 amino acids. V was cut by 4 bases and J by 4 bases, with 10 bases left in between. The V gene's germline CDR1 is SGHAT and CDR2 FQNNGV. The CDR3 reads CASSSQGFTEAFF. The CDR3, as DNA: TGTGCCAGCAGCTCACAGGGTTTCACTGAAGCTTTCTTT.

This clone has a single count. The rearrangement links TRBV7-8 to TRBJ1-3, with no clear D. Germline V CDR1 and CDR2: SGHVS, FQNEAQ. This CDR3 region has 16 residues. Trimming removed 1 base at V and 4 bases at J, with 14 bases between. CDR3 sequence (DNA): TGTGCCAGCAGCTTAGAGGCGGGCATAGGCGGAAACACCATATATTTT. Encoded protein: CASSLEAGIGGNTIYF.

V and J are TRBV24-1 and TRBJ1-5; D call uncertain. Germline values: CDR1 KGHDR, CDR2 SFDVKD. The CDR3 has 14 amino acids. V was cut by 5 bases and J by 6 bases, with 13 bases left in between. The CDR3 here is CATSGTGLGQPQHF. The CDR3 coding sequence is TGTGCCACCAGTGGAACGGGTCTAGGTCAGCCCCAGCATTTT.

The chain is built from TRBV3-1 (or the pseudogene TRBV3-2) and TRBJ1-4; weak D call: TRBD1 (6 bases). The CDR3 runs 17 residues. Trimming cost V 1 base and J 8 bases, with 20 bases left between them. Germline V gene data show CDR1 as LGHDT and CDR2 as YNNKEL (reference sequence). CDR3 region: CASSQGGGQRFGEKLFF. DNA for the CDR3: TGTGCCAGCAGCCAAGGGGGGGGACAACGGTTCGGAGAAAAACTGTTTTTT.

The V gene is TRBV6-5, the J gene TRBJ2-7; 7 bases line up with TRBD1. The length of the CDR3 is 14 residues. Germline values: CDR1 MNHEY, CDR2 SVGAGI. The V segment lost 6 bases and the J segment 6 bases; nucleotides outside the gene matches: 11. Here the CDR3 reads CASSRRWTGGEQYF. For the CDR3, the DNA is TGTGCCAGCAGCCGGAGGTGGACAGGAGGCGAGCAGTACTTC.

The J gene is TRBJ2-1, the V gene TRBV2; 8 bases map to TRBD1. V gave up 7 bases and J gave up 4 bases; unmatched junction bases: 6. The CDR3 length is 14 residues. Germline CDR1 is SNHLY and CDR2 is FYNNEI. The CDR3 is CASKGQDTYNEQFF. The CDR3 DNA is TGTGCCAGCAAGGGACAGGACACTTACAATGAGCAGTTCTTC.